A selection of T cell receptor beta chains follows, all from one sample in a study of shared clonotypes between healthy human individuals. Using immunoSEQ multiplex PCR, the repertoire was profiled, and TCRdb retains in-frame clones only, with some absent. The sample holds about 640,000 clones, 55% to 75% seen once. The sequenced material came from memory CD4+ T cells sorted from blood. The origin of the receptors is a woman under 40 in good health. The conserved cysteine and the conserved F or W are not part of the CDR3 here.

v_gene,j_gene,len,CDR3aa
TRBV29-1,TRBJ1-2,14,SVERDRGPPTYGYT
TRBV27,TRBJ2-1,14,ASSLGGLAYYNEQF
TRBV7-9,TRBJ2-1,14,ASSSLTSGSYNEQF
TRBV30,.,15,AWTFPPRLAVTYEQY
TRBV7-9,TRBJ2-7,10,ASSSKSYEQY
TRBV20-1,TRBJ2-4,9,SAESGSIQY
TRBV18,TRBJ2-1,12,ASSPLGDYNEQF
TRBV7-9,TRBJ1-1,15,ASSHLSPGQSNTEAF
TRBV4-2,TRBJ1-1,12,ASSQQVTATEAF
TRBV9,TRBJ2-3,15,ASSARPTSGGTDTQY
TRBV28,TRBJ1-2,11,ASSWGTDYGYT
TRBV5-5,TRBJ1-1,11,ASSLIFRGEAF
TRBV30,TRBJ2-2,12,AWSFQTSAGELF
TRBV29-1,TRBJ2-1,12,SVEEGQIYNEQF
TRBV4-1,TRBJ2-7,13,ASSPTSGITYEQY
TRBV5-1,TRBJ2-7,10,ASSADIYEQY
TRBV4-2,TRBJ2-4,12,ASSQPDREDIQY
TRBV7-8,TRBJ2-7,13,ASSRERGQGYEQY
TRBV2,TRBJ1-5,15,ASSEGAGGLSNQPQH
TRBV6-9,TRBJ2-5,12,ASSSQGGGETQY